What follows are 26 T cell receptor beta chains derived from one specimen sequenced in a study of glioma-infiltrating T cells. The iRepertoire nested amplicon-rescue multiplex PCR amplified TCR alpha and beta CDR3s from RNA. Via MiXCR, TCRdb re-called the multiplex PCR reads, giving one row per CDR3 protein. The sample records some 190,000 distinct CDR3 sequences, more than 30% being singletons. The specimen sequenced was glioma tissue, nonneoplastic brain tissue, or PBMCs (not recorded which). These receptors originate from a human donor with low-grade glioma or glioblastoma, undergoing nonglioma brain surgery, or in good health (not recorded which).

The DNA of the CDR3 is TGTGCCAGCAGCGCCGTGACTAGCATCCTGGAGACCCAGTACTTC. It codes for CASSAVTSILETQYF. This rearrangement joins TRBV6-2 or TRBV6-3 to TRBJ2-5, with 7 bases aligning to TRBD2. This CDR3 is 15 amino acids long. Germline V gene sequence: CDR1 MNHEY, CDR2 SVGEGT. V gave up 6 bases and J gave up 5 bases; unmatched junction bases: 12.

As to this clonotype: A junction end diverges from the germline sequence, so it may reflect a read error. This chain uses TRBV20-1 with TRBJ1-5; possibly TRBD1 for D (5 bases). CDR3 size: 13 residues. The germline V gene encodes CDR1 DFQATT and CDR2 SNEGSKA (reference sequence). The CDR3 sequence: CSASTGSNQHQHF. As DNA, the CDR3 is TGCAGTGCTAGCACAGGAAGCAATCAGCACCAGCATTTT.

Concerning this clonotype: A much larger clone lies a single base off, so this may be a read error. CDR3 sequence (DNA): TGTGCCAGCTCACCGGGGTTCCAAGTTTTCGATGAGCAGTCCTTC. Its protein is CASSPGFQVFDEQSF. V gene TRBV27 combines with J gene TRBJ2-1; tentatively, D is TRBD2 (5 bases). Germline V gives CDR1 MNHEY, CDR2 SMNVEV (reference sequence). This CDR3 spans 15 amino acids.

This clonotype was seen at least ten times. V usage is TRBV6-1 and J usage is TRBJ2-1, with TRBD2 matching 8 bases. The CDR3 has 13 residues. Germline-derived CDR1 and CDR2 are MNHNS and SASEGT. J gave up 12 bases and V 6 bases, and 10 bases lay outside the gene matches. The CDR3 here is CASRAGGPPSQFF. The DNA for the CDR3 is TGTGCCAGCAGGGCGGGAGGCCCCCCGTCGCAGTTCTTC.

On this clonotype itself: Mismatch with germline at one junction end may stem from a read error. This chain links TRBV4-3 with TRBJ1-2, with unresolved D. This CDR3 region has 16 residues. Germline V CDR1 and CDR2: LGHNA, YSLEER. CDR3 sequence: CATSQDRAPTGFGYTF. For the CDR3, the DNA is TGCGCCACCAGCCAAGACCGGGCACCGACGGGCTTCGGCTACACCTTC.

This clonotype was counted ten times or more. The chain couples TRBV4-3 to TRBJ2-5, with D tentatively TRBD1 (5 bases). CDR3 size: 15 residues. The V gene lost 1 base and the J gene lost 7 bases, with 16 bases spanning the gap. From germline, CDR1 is LGHNA and CDR2 YSLEER. CDR3 sequence reads: CASSQGTYNDGTQYF. DNA for the CDR3: TGCGCCAGCAGCCAAGGGACATACAACGACGGGACCCAGTACTTC.

The chain joins TRBV7-3 to TRBJ2-1, with 7 bases fitting TRBD2. This CDR3 comprises 15 residues. V lost 5 bases to trimming and J lost 4 bases; unmatched junction nucleotides: 8. CDR1 is SGHTA, CDR2 FQGTGA, per germline. Written as DNA, the CDR3 is TGTGCCAGCAGCCCCAGTGCTAGCGGATACAATGAGCAGTTCTTC. Translated: CASSPSASGYNEQFF.

There are a few counts of this clonotype. The gene calls are TRBV3-1 and TRBJ2-1, with 14 positions matching TRBD2. Germline loops: CDR1 LGHDT, CDR2 YNNKEL (reference sequence). This CDR3 is 19 amino acids long. The ends lost 3 bases at V and 6 bases at J; junction bases unmatched: 13. Written as DNA, the CDR3 is TGTGCCAGCAGCCACAACAGGGGGAACGGACTAGCGGGAGGCAATGAGCAGTTCTTC. Its translation: CASSHNRGNGLAGGNEQFF.

This clonotype occurred many times. The rearrangement links TRBV20-1 to TRBJ2-7; possibly TRBD2 for D (6 bases). Between the trimmed V and J ends, which lost 6 bases and 1 base, there was a span of 16 bases. The CDR3 loop spans 14 amino acids. Germline lookup yields CDR1 DFQATT and CDR2 SNEGSKA (reference sequence). CDR3 region: CSALGASVSYEQYF. The CDR3 coding sequence is TGCAGTGCCCTGGGCGCTAGCGTGTCCTACGAGCAGTACTTC.

The sample holds one count of this clonotype. This may be a read error: a much more frequent sequence differs by one nucleotide. The CDR3 sequence is CASSPTGHVWFF. DNA of the CDR3: TGTGCCAGCTCACCGACGGGCCACGTATGGTTTTTT. The V and J genes are TRBV18 and TRBJ1-4; D is uncertain. The CDR3 runs to 12 residues. Germline V CDR1 and CDR2: KGHSH, LQKENI. V shed 3 bases and J shed 16 bases, with 15 bases lying between them.

The chain has TRBV6-1 and TRBJ2-1, with D perhaps TRBD2 (6 bases). Trimming took off 1 base at V and 3 bases at J, with 10 bases between the two ends. The germline V gene encodes CDR1 MNHNS and CDR2 SASEGT. This CDR3 is 15 amino acids long. The CDR3, as DNA: TGTGCCAGCAGTGAAGTAGAGGGAGGCTACAATGAGCAGTTCTTC. Residues: CASSEVEGGYNEQFF.

This clonotype has a count of ten or more. Here the CDR3 DNA reads TGTGCCAGTAGTAGGGGGACAAACTATCCTGAAGCTTTCTTT. Translation gives CASSRGTNYPEAFF. The V gene is TRBV19, the J gene TRBJ1-1, with D possibly TRBD1 on 6 matching bases. CDR1 and CDR2 (germline): LNHDA, SQIVND (reference sequence). The CDR3 sequence is 14 residues long. Trimming removed 4 bases from V and 6 bases from J, with 15 bases in between.

The gene calls are TRBV19 and TRBJ1-4; possibly TRBD1 for D (5 bases). CDR3 length: 15 residues. V shed 3 bases and J shed 9 bases, with 17 bases lying between them. Germline loops: CDR1 LNHDA, CDR2 SQIVND (reference sequence). The DNA of the CDR3 is TGTGCCAGTAGTATTGGTGAGGGGCGCCAGAAAAAACTGTTTTTT. Translation: CASSIGEGRQKKLFF.

The V gene is TRBV7-9, the J gene TRBJ2-1; 10 bases match TRBD2. The V gene's germline CDR1 is SEHNR and CDR2 FQNEAQ (reference sequence). V lost 5 bases, J lost 7 bases, and 8 bases stayed unmatched. The CDR3 is 15 residues long. The CDR3 is CASSTGLASQNEQFF. DNA for the CDR3: TGTGCCAGCAGCACGGGACTAGCGTCCCAGAATGAGCAGTTCTTC.

This sequence joins TRBV20-1 and TRBJ2-1; 7 nucleotides line up with TRBD2. This CDR3 comprises 19 residues. From germline, CDR1 is DFQATT and CDR2 SNEGSKA (reference sequence). The V and J ends lost 1 base and 0 bases, in that order; junction bases with no gene match: 15. CDR3 bases: TGCAGTGCTAGAGGGCTAGCGGCTACGACCCGAAGCTCCTACAATGAGCAGTTCTTC. Amino acid sequence: CSARGLAATTRSSYNEQFF.

This clonotype was detected a few times. The chain has TRBV19 and TRBJ1-5, with D possibly TRBD1 on 6 matching bases. Germline CDR1 and CDR2: LNHDA and SQIVND (reference sequence). There are 16 residues in the CDR3. Trimming stripped 1 base from V and 7 bases from J, with 17 bases between. This chain's CDR3 is CASSIGIHRVRQPQHF. For the CDR3, the DNA is TGTGCCAGTAGTATAGGGATCCACAGGGTAAGGCAGCCCCAGCATTTT.

Ten or more counts support this clonotype. This chain links TRBV7-2 with TRBJ1-1; D gene uncertain. The CDR3 consists of 15 residues. Trimming stripped 1 base from V and 1 base from J, with 10 bases between. The V gene's germline CDR1 is SGHTA and CDR2 FQGNSA. The CDR3 DNA reads TGTGCCAGCAGCTTAGTTAGTCGATCGAACACTGAAGCTTTCTTT. This encodes CASSLVSRSNTEAFF.

J is TRBJ2-1 and V is TRBV12-3 or TRBV12-4; D is undetermined. V was cut by 10 bases and J by 0 bases, with 16 bases left in between. The length of the CDR3 is 15 residues. The CDR3 is CATFDPRSSYNEQFF. The CDR3 DNA reads as TGTGCCACCTTCGATCCTAGGAGCTCCTACAATGAGCAGTTCTTC.

Many counts were recorded for this clonotype. The junction and the germline gene differ at one end; a read error may be behind it. The chain carries TRBV27 and TRBJ2-2, with 10 nucleotides matching TRBD2. The CDR3 runs 17 residues. Germline values: CDR1 MNHEY, CDR2 SMNVEV (reference sequence). CDR3: CASRRLAGLDTGELPTF. CDR3 DNA: TGTGCCAGCAGGCGACTAGCGGGTCTGGACACCGGGGAGCTGCCCACCTTT.

This clonotype was counted at least ten times. V usage is TRBV20-1 and J usage is TRBJ1-5; no clear D. The germline CDR1 and CDR2 sequences are DFQATT and SNEGSKA (reference sequence). CDR3 length: 13 residues. The ends were cut back, 3 bases at V and 0 bases at J, with 6 bases in the middle. Here the CDR3 reads CSASVSSNQPQHF. DNA of the CDR3: TGCAGTGCTAGTGTGAGTAGCAATCAGCCCCAGCATTTT.

This clonotype was counted ten times or more. The rearrangement links TRBV6-2 or TRBV6-3 to TRBJ2-3; 16 bases map to TRBD2. Trimming took 4 bases from V and 3 from J; bases not matched to a gene: 13. This CDR3 has 20 residues. Germline assignment: CDR1 MNHEY and CDR2 SVGEGT. The CDR3 here is CASSLLSGTSGRASTDTQYF. The CDR3 nucleotides are TGTGCCAGCAGTTTACTCTCCGGGACTAGCGGGAGGGCCTCTACAGATACGCAGTATTTT.

This chain connects TRBV11-2 to TRBJ2-7, with 9 bases that match TRBD2. Per germline, CDR1 SGHAT and CDR2 FQNNGV. V shed 6 bases, J shed 6 bases, and the junction held 15 bases outside the gene matches. CDR3 length: 16 amino acids. CDR3 protein: CASRSPGLAPPREQYF. The CDR3 DNA follows: TGTGCCAGCAGGTCTCCGGGACTAGCTCCCCCCCGCGAGCAGTACTTC.

The table lists this clonotype with many counts. The rearrangement uses TRBV15 and TRBJ1-2; 11 nucleotides match TRBD1. Trimming removed 3 bases from V and 4 bases from J; junction bases left unmatched: 10. Germline-derived CDR1 and CDR2 are LNHNV and YYDKDF (reference sequence). The CDR3 is made up of 17 amino acids. Here the CDR3 reads CATSRGQGERRAYGYTF. DNA for the CDR3: TGTGCCACCAGCAGGGGACAGGGGGAAAGGAGGGCCTATGGCTACACCTTC.

The table lists this clonotype with many counts. The chain carries TRBV7-2 and TRBJ2-5; no clear D gene. Trimming took 2 bases from V and 1 from J, leaving 8 bases between them. CDR1 and CDR2 from the germline V gene are SGHTA and FQGNSA. The CDR3 is made up of 14 amino acids. CDR3 bases: TGTGCCAGCAGCTTACTCAGCCGCCAAGAGACCCAGTACTTC. It yields the protein CASSLLSRQETQYF.

This clonotype was detected ten times or more. J is TRBJ1-3 and V is TRBV7-8; D not resolved. The CDR3 has 15 residues. Trimming removed 3 bases at V and 0 bases at J, with 9 bases between. CDR1 and CDR2 from the germline V gene are SGHVS and FQNEAQ. The CDR3 here is CASSFAPSSGNTIYF. CDR3 nucleotides: TGTGCCAGCAGCTTCGCGCCGAGCTCTGGAAACACCATATATTTT.

This clonotype was recorded many times. The chain recombines TRBV7-2 with TRBJ2-1; 11 bases match TRBD2. Germline lookup yields CDR1 SGHTA and CDR2 FQGNSA. The ends lost 2 bases at V and 7 bases at J; junction bases unmatched: 10. CDR3 size: 17 residues. The CDR3, as DNA: TGTGCCAGCAGCTTATCCTTAGCGGGAGGGCCGGGGAATGAGCAGTTCTTC. Translation gives CASSLSLAGGPGNEQFF.